This TCR beta chain was identified in a study of shared clonotypes between healthy human individuals. Sequencing was performed with immunoSEQ multiplex PCR; in TCRdb, only in-frame clones are kept and a portion is missing. The sample has about 2.2 million clones, 93% seen once. Naive CD8 isolation took CD45RO-negative cells positively selected for CCR7 and excluded terminally differentiated effector memory CD45RA+ cells. The CDR3 contains 16 residues. From germline, CDR1 is MGHRA and CDR2 YSYEKL. The junction had 6 bases not matched to a gene; V was cut back by 0 bases and J by 5 bases. V usage is TRBV4-1 and J usage is TRBJ2-5; 10 positions agree with TRBD2. This receptor was identified in a man aged 18 to 30 in good health. Some clones in this sample may be carry-over from other donors' samples. The material sequenced was naive CD8+ T cells from PBMCs. Written as DNA, the CDR3 is TGCGCCAGCAGCCAAGAAGCGGGAGGGCTTGACGAGACCCAGTACTTC. It translates to CASSQEAGGLDETQYF.